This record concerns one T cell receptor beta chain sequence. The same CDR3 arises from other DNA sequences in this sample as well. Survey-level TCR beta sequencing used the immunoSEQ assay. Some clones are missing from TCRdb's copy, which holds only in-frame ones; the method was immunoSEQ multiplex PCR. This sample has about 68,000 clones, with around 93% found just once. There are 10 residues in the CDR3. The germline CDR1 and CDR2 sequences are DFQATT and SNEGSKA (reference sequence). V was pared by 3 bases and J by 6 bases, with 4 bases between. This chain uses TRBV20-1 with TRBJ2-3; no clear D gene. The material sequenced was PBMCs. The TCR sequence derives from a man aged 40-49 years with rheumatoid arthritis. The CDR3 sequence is CSASGDTQYF. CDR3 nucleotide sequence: TGCAGTGCTAGCGGTGATACGCAGTATTTT.